This T cell receptor (beta chain) was captured by sequencing in a study of T-cell reconstitution after alpha-beta-depleted transplantation in children. TCRbeta library construction was performed incorporating unique molecular identifiers. TCRdb used MiXCR to reprocess the PCR reads, holding one entry per CDR3 protein. Of 350,000 to 450,000 distinct CDR3 sequences listed, about a fifth are singletons. The CDR3 consists of 14 residues. Trimming took off 4 bases at V and 2 bases at J, with 12 bases between the two ends. CDR1 and CDR2 from the germline V gene are MGHRA and YSYEKL. The chain couples TRBV4-1 to TRBJ2-7; D is ambiguous. Sequenced material: PBMCs from the stem cell graft donor, taken from the stem cell graft. The TCR originated in a human donor who donated a stem cell graft to a child with acute myeloid leukemia. As DNA, the CDR3 is TGCGCCAGCAGCCCCCATGTAGTAACCTACGAGCAGTACTTC. Translation gives CASSPHVVTYEQYF.